The 20 T cell receptor beta chains given below trace back to one sample, sequenced in a study of shared clonotypes between healthy human individuals. Data came from immunoSEQ multiplex PCR; TCRdb stores just in-frame clones and leaves some out. Of a few million clones listed, 85% to 95% are singletons. The material sequenced was naive CD4+ T cells from PBMCs. Subset of the sample: CD45RA+ positively selected. The receptors were sampled from a man aged 18 to 30 in good health. Some clones in this sample may be carry-over from other donors' samples.

The chain links TRBV11-3 to TRBJ2-5, with TRBD2 matching 9 bases. CDR1 SGHNT and CDR2 YENEEA come from the germline V gene. With V trimmed by 5 bases and J by 2 bases, 9 bases remained unmatched. The CDR3 is 16 residues long. The CDR3 spells CASSLGALAGQETQYF. The CDR3 nucleotides read TGTGCCAGCAGCCTTGGGGCCCTAGCGGGGCAAGAGACCCAGTACTTC.

J is TRBJ2-1 and V is TRBV14; D is possibly TRBD2 (5 bases). The CDR3 runs 16 residues. The V end lost 4 bases, the J end lost 0 bases, and 13 bases lay between the germline ends. Per the germline V gene, CDR1 is SGHDN and CDR2 is FVKESK. CDR3 sequence: CASSPERVSSYNEQFF. The CDR3 DNA is TGTGCCAGCAGCCCGGAGAGGGTCAGCTCCTACAATGAGCAGTTCTTC.

This clone was seen only once. The gene calls are TRBV7-3 and TRBJ2-1, with TRBD2 matching over 8 bases. The CDR3 runs to 16 residues. Losses at the gene ends were 5 bases for V and 3 bases for J; bases not matched to a gene: 9. Germline lookup yields CDR1 SGHTA and CDR2 FQGTGA. CDR3 loop: CASSLSAGGGYNEQFF. DNA for the CDR3: TGTGCCAGCAGCCTGTCTGCGGGAGGAGGCTACAATGAGCAGTTCTTC.

As for this clone: Other DNA sequences of this sample code for an identical CDR3. The V and J genes are TRBV5-4 and TRBJ2-7; D remains unclear. The CDR3 consists of 13 residues. Germline V gene lookup returns CDR1 SGHNT and CDR2 YYREEE (reference sequence). Between the trimmed V and J ends, which lost 4 bases and 1 base, there was a span of 9 bases. CDR3 sequence reads: CASSLPSSYEQYF. CDR3 in DNA: TGTGCCAGCAGCCTGCCTTCGTCCTACGAGCAGTACTTC.

This clone was picked up one time. The chain employs TRBV28 and TRBJ1-1; D not certain. The germline V and J ends were trimmed by 2 bases and 7 bases, with 11 bases remaining between them. Germline assignment: CDR1 MDHEN and CDR2 SYDVKM. The CDR3 has 13 amino acids. The CDR3 bases are TGTGCCAGCAGTTTAAATGCGCCTGATGAAGCTTTCTTT. Translation gives CASSLNAPDEAFF.

V gene TRBV7-3 combines with J gene TRBJ1-1; maybe TRBD1 (5 bases). Per the germline V gene, CDR1 is SGHTA and CDR2 is FQGTGA. Trimming removed 0 bases from V and 4 bases from J, with 12 bases in between. The CDR3 spans 15 residues. CDR3 protein: CASSLTGTLGTEAFF. The CDR3 DNA follows: TGTGCCAGCAGCTTAACGGGGACCCTGGGCACTGAAGCTTTCTTT.

This rearrangement joins TRBV10-1 to TRBJ2-7; no firm D call. Germline lookup yields CDR1 WNHNN and CDR2 SYGVQD (reference sequence). The length of the CDR3 is 13 residues. Between the trimmed V and J ends, which lost 6 bases and 2 bases, there was a span of 11 bases. This chain's CDR3 is CASRIDGPYEQYF. In nucleotides, the CDR3 is TGCGCCAGCAGAATCGACGGACCCTACGAGCAGTACTTC.

The chain is built from TRBV10-3 and TRBJ1-4, with D maybe TRBD1 (6 bases). This CDR3 is built from 12 residues. Germline CDR1 is ENHRY and CDR2 is SYGVKD. V was cut by 6 bases and J by 8 bases, with 10 bases left in between. The CDR3: CAIRSGDEKLFF. The CDR3 nucleotides are TGTGCCATCAGGTCAGGGGACGAAAAACTGTTTTTT.

The rearrangement joins TRBV11-2 to TRBJ2-1; 8 bases align to TRBD2. J gave up 6 bases and V 5 bases, and 15 bases lay outside the gene matches. The length of the CDR3 is 17 residues. CDR1 is SGHAT, CDR2 FQNNGV, per germline. The CDR3 loop is CASSGDRTSFPFNEQFF. CDR3 nucleotide sequence: TGTGCCAGCAGCGGGGACCGGACTAGCTTCCCCTTCAATGAGCAGTTCTTC.

The V call is TRBV29-1, the J call TRBJ2-1; perhaps D is TRBD1 or TRBD2 (6 bases each). Germline CDR1 reads SQVTM; CDR2 reads ANQGSEA. V shed 1 base and J shed 15 bases, with 22 bases lying between them. The CDR3 runs 14 residues. CDR3 in amino acids: CSVEGGGLPPRGFF. For the CDR3, the DNA is TGCAGCGTTGAAGGTGGGGGGCTACCTCCACGGGGGTTCTTC.

The chain couples TRBV18 to TRBJ2-2; 8 bases align to TRBD2. This CDR3 has 16 residues. Losses at the gene ends were 3 bases for V and 6 bases for J; bases not matched to a gene: 9. Germline values: CDR1 KGHSH, CDR2 LQKENI. In DNA form, the CDR3 reads TGTGCCAGCTCACCCCCGTCGGGGGGGAAGGCCGGGGAGCTGTTTTTT. It specifies CASSPPSGGKAGELFF.

This chain connects TRBV5-4 to TRBJ2-5; D is perhaps TRBD1 (6 bases). The CDR3 sequence is 16 residues long. Germline CDR1 is SGHNT and CDR2 is YYREEE (reference sequence). V was trimmed by 4 bases and J by 2 bases, leaving 18 bases between them. In DNA form, the CDR3 reads TGTGCCAGCAGCCATCGACAGGCTGGGGATCAAGAGACCCAGTACTTC. Amino acids: CASSHRQAGDQETQYF.

This chain connects TRBV5-1 to TRBJ1-1; weak D call: TRBD1 (6 bases). The germline V and J ends were trimmed by 2 bases and 4 bases, with 12 bases remaining between them. Germline values: CDR1 SGHRS, CDR2 YFSETQ. The CDR3 consists of 14 residues. The CDR3 DNA follows: TGCGCCAGCAGCTTACAGGGTTATCGCACTGAAGCTTTCTTT. This codes for CASSLQGYRTEAFF.

The chain carries TRBV4-2 and TRBJ2-1, with 12 bases fitting TRBD2. V shed 4 bases and J 6 bases; nucleotides not matched to a gene: 25. The CDR3 has 22 amino acids. Germline lookup yields CDR1 LGHNA and CDR2 YNFKEQ. The CDR3, as DNA: TGTGCCAGCAGCCGGCCCGGGACAGGGGTTGGAGGGGGGACTAGCGGGTTCAATGAGCAGTTCTTC. Its protein is CASSRPGTGVGGGTSGFNEQFF.

V is TRBV7-9 and J is TRBJ1-1, with TRBD1 matching 12 bases. Germline lookup yields CDR1 SEHNR and CDR2 FQNEAQ (reference sequence). The ends lost 5 bases at V and 7 bases at J; junction bases unmatched: 8. CDR3 length: 15 residues. DNA of the CDR3: TGTGCCAGCAGCCCGTCCGGGACAGGGGGCGGTGAAGCTTTCTTT. As protein: CASSPSGTGGGEAFF.

This chain links TRBV5-1 with TRBJ2-2; 8 positions agree with TRBD1. Per the germline V gene, CDR1 is SGHRS and CDR2 is YFSETQ. CDR3 length equals 13 residues. V was pared by 4 bases and J by 13 bases, with 9 bases of the junction left unmatched. The CDR3 DNA sequence: TGCGCCAGCAGCGTAGAAGACAGGGGAGTGCTGTTTTTT. Its translation is CASSVEDRGVLFF.

The rearrangement uses TRBV11-3 and TRBJ1-1, with 7 bases that match TRBD1. The CDR3 is 17 residues long. With V trimmed by 1 base and J by 4 bases, 12 bases remained unmatched. Germline CDR1 reads SGHNT; CDR2 reads YENEEA. DNA for the CDR3: TGTGCCAGCAGCTTAGGGGGTGGCAGGGGGGCGGCCACTGAAGCTTTCTTT. This codes for CASSLGGGRGAATEAFF.

V usage is TRBV28 and J usage is TRBJ2-1; the D is unclear. Germline assignment: CDR1 MDHEN and CDR2 SYDVKM. The CDR3 totals 11 residues. V gave up 3 bases and J gave up 8 bases, with 5 bases separating them. Written as DNA, the CDR3 is TGTGCCAGCAGTTTTCGGTATGAGCAGTTCTTC. Translation: CASSFRYEQFF.

This clone has just a few counts. CDR3 in DNA: TGTGCCAGCAGTGACGGGACAGGGGCCAATCAGCCCCAGCATTTT. This encodes CASSDGTGANQPQHF. V usage is TRBV6-1 and J usage is TRBJ1-5; TRBD1 matches at 10 bases. The CDR3 has 15 amino acids. The trim removed 3 bases at V and 3 bases at J, leaving 2 bases unmatched. The germline V gene has CDR1 MNHNS and CDR2 SASEGT.

This chain uses TRBV11-3 with TRBJ2-3; D might be TRBD1 (6 bases). From germline, CDR1 is SGHNT and CDR2 YENEEA. The CDR3 has 15 amino acids. V dropped 0 bases and J dropped 4 bases, with 11 bases sitting between them. The CDR3 reads CASSLEGTGPDTQYF. The CDR3 nucleotides are TGTGCCAGCAGCTTAGAGGGAACAGGGCCAGATACGCAGTATTTT.